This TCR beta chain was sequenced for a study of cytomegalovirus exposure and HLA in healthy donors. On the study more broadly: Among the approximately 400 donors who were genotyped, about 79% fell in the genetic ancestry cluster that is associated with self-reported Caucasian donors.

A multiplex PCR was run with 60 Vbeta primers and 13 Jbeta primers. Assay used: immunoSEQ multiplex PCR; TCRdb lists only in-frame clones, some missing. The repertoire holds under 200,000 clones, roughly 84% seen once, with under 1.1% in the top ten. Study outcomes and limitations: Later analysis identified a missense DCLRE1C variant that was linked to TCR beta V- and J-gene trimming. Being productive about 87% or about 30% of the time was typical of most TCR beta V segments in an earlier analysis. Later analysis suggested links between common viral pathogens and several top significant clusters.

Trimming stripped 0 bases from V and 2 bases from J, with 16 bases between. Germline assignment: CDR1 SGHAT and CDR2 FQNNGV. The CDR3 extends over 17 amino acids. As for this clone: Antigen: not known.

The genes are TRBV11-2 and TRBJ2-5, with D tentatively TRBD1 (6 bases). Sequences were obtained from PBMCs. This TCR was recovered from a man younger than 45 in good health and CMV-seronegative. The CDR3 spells CASSLDRVSRGQETQYF. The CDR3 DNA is TGTGCCAGCAGCTTAGATCGGGTCTCGAGGGGGCAAGAGACCCAGTACTTC.